This T cell receptor beta chain originates from a study of T-cell reconstitution after alpha-beta-depleted transplantation in children. The germline CDR1 and CDR2 sequences are SGHAT and FQNNGV. Trimming cost V 5 bases and J 3 bases, with 25 bases left between them. The CDR3 is made up of 18 amino acids. Preparation of the TCRbeta library used unique molecular identifiers. TCRdb used MiXCR to reprocess the PCR reads, holding one entry per CDR3 protein. The sample lists 420,000 or so distinct CDR3 sequences, 11% occurring once. Sequences were derived from PBMCs from the stem cell graft donor, sampled from the stem cell graft. The gene calls are TRBV11-2 and TRBJ1-1; D might be TRBD1 (6 bases). The TCR was taken from a human donor who donated a stem cell graft to a child with acute myeloid leukemia. CDR3 coding DNA: TGTGCCAGCAGCAAAAATCGCTTTGGGGGGCTTGGGGACACTGAAGCTTTCTTT. Translation gives CASSKNRFGGLGDTEAFF.